This TCR beta chain is from a study of T-cell memory formation after mild COVID-19. Study as a whole: The TCR clusters were mostly specific to one donor.

TCRdb passed the 5' RACE reads through MiXCR, listing each CDR3 protein once. The sample carries 550,000 to 600,000 distinct CDR3 sequences, approximately 15% recorded once. To note about this clonotype: Its antigen is still unknown.

With 5 bases clipped from V and 5 bases from J, the junction kept 6 bases outside the gene matches. The CDR3 loop spans 14 amino acids. Whole-study findings and limits: The pre-infection memory compartment contained some responding clones, suggesting cross-reactive memory joined. Clones that shrank (day 15 to 85) were balanced CD4/CD8, whereas later expanders leaned CD4+. Mainly CM and EM harbored the contracting CD4+ clones; mainly EMRA harbored the CD8+ ones.

This receptor was obtained from an adult woman who had mild COVID-19 (a few samples of this study predate the infection). Cell type and time point are not known. This chain joins TRBV12-3 or TRBV12-4 and TRBJ2-5, with 9 bases fitting TRBD1. Sequenced: PBMCs or a T cell subset sorted from them (not recorded which). CDR3 coding DNA: TGTGCCAGCAGTCTACAGGGGGCTTATGAGACCCAGTACTTC. This sequence encodes CASSLQGAYETQYF.